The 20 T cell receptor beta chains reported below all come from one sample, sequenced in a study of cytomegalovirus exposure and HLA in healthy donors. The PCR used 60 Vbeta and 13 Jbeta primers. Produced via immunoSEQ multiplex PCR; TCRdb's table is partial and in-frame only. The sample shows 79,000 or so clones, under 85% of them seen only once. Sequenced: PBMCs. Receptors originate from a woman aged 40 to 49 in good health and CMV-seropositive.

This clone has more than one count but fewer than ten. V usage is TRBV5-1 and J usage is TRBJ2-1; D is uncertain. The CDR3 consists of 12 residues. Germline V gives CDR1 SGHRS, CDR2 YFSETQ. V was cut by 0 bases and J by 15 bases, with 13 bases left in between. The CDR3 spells CASSLEPGSGFF. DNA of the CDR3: TGCGCCAGCAGCTTGGAACCGGGTTCGGGGTTCTTC. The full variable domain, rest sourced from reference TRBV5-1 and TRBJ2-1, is KAGVTQTPRYLIKTRGQQVTLSCSPISGHRSVSWYQQTPGQGLQFLFEYFSETQRNKGNFPGRFSGRQFSNSRSEMNVSTLELGDSALYLCASSLEPGSGFFGPGTRLTVL.

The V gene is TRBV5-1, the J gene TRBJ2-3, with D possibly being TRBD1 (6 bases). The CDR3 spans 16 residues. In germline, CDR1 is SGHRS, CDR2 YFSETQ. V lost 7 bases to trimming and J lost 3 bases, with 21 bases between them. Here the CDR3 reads CASGLTGPQGTDTQYF. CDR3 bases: TGCGCCAGCGGCCTAACCGGGCCCCAGGGGACAGATACGCAGTATTTT.

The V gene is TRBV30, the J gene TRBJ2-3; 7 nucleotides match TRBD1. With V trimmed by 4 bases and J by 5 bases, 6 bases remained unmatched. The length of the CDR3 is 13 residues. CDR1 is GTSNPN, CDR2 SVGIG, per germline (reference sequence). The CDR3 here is CAWNKQGRDTQYF. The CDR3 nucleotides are TGTGCCTGGAACAAACAGGGGCGAGATACGCAGTATTTT.

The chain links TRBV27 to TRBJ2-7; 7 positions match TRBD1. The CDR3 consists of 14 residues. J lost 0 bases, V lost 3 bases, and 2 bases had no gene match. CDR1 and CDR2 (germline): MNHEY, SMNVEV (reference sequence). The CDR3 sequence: CASSLGQHSYEQYF. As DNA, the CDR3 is TGTGCCAGCAGTTTGGGACAGCACTCCTACGAGCAGTACTTC.

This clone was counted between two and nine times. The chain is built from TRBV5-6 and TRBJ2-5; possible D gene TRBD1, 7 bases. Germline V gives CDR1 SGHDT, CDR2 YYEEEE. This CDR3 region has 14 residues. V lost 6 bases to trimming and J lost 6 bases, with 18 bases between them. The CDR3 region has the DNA TGTGCCAGCACCAAGGAGGGGGCAAGAAAGACCCAGTACTTC. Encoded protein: CASTKEGARKTQYF.

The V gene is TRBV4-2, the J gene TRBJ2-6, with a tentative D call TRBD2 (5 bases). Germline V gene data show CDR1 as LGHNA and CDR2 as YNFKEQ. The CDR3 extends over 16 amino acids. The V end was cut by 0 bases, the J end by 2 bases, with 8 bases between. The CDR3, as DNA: TGTGCCAGCAGCCAAGATCAAGCGGCTGGGGCCAACGTCCTGACTTTC. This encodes CASSQDQAAGANVLTF.

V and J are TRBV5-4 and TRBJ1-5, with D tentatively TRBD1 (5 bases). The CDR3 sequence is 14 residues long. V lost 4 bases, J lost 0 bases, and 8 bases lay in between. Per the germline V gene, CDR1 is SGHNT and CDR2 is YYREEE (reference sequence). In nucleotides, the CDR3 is TGTGCCAGCAGCACAGGAGATAGCAATCAGCCCCAGCATTTT. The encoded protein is CASSTGDSNQPQHF.

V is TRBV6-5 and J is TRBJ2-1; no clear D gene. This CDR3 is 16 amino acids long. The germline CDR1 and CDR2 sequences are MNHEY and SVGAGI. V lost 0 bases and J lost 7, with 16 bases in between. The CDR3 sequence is CASSYSGLQVQNEQFF. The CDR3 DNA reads TGTGCCAGCAGTTACTCGGGCCTACAAGTTCAAAATGAGCAGTTCTTC.

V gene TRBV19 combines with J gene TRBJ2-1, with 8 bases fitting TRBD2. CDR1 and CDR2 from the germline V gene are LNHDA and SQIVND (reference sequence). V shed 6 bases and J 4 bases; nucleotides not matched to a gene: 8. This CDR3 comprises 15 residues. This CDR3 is CASSPLAGLYNEQFF. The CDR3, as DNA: TGTGCCAGTAGCCCTCTAGCGGGTCTTTACAATGAGCAGTTCTTC.

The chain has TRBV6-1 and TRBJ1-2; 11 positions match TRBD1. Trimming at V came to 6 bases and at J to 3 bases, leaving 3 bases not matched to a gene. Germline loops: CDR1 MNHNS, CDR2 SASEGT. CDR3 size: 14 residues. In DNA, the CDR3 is TGTGCCAGCAGGCGGGACAGGGGGGACTATGGCTACACCTTC. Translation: CASRRDRGDYGYTF.

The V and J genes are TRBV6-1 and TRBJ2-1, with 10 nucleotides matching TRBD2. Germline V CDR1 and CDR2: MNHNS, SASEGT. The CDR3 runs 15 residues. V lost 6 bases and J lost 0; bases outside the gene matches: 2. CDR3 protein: CASRASGSSYNEQFF. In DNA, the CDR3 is TGTGCCAGCAGAGCTAGCGGGAGCTCCTACAATGAGCAGTTCTTC.

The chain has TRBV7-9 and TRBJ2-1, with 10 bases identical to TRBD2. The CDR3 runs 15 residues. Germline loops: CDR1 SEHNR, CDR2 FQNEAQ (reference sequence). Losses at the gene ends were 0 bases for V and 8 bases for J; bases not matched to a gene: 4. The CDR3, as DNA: TGTGCCAGCAGCTTAGCTCCTAGCGGGGGTTATGAGCAGTTCTTC. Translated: CASSLAPSGGYEQFF.

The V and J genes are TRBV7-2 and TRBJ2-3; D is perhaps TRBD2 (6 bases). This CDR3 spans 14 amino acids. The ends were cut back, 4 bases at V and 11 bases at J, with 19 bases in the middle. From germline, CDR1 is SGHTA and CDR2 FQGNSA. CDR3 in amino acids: CASSWSEASAVQYF. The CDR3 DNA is TGTGCCAGCAGCTGGTCCGAGGCTAGCGCCGTGCAGTATTTT.

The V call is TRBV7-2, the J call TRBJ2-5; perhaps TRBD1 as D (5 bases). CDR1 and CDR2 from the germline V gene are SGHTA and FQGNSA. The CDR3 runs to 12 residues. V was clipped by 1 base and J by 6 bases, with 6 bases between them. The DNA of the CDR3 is TGTGCCAGCAGCTTAGGGACACAGACCCAGTACTTC. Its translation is CASSLGTQTQYF.

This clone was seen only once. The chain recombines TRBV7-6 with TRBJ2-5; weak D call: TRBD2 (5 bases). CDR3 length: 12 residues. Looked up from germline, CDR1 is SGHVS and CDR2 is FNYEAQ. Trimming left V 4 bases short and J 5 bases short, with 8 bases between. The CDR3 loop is CASSSRGETQYF. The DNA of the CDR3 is TGTGCCAGCAGCTCTCGCGGGGAGACCCAGTACTTC.

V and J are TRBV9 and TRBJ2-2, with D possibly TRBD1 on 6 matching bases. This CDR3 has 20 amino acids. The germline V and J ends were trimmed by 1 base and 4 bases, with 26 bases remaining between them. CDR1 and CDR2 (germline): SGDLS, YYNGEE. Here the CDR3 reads CASSVSASRTAAYTTGELFF. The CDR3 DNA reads TGTGCCAGCAGCGTATCGGCCTCGCGGACAGCCGCGTACACCACCGGGGAGCTGTTTTTT.

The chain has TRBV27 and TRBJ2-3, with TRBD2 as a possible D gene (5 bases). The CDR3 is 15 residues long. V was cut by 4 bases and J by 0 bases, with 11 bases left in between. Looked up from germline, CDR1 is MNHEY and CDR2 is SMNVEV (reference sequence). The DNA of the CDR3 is TGTGCCAGCAGTTCTCCCTGGGAGAGCACAGATACGCAGTATTTT. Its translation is CASSSPWESTDTQYF.

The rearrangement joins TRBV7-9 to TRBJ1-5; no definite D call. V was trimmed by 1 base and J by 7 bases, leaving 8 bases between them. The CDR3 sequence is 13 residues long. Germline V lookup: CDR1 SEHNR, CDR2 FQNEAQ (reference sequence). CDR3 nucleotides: TGTGCCAGCAGCTTAGGGCCAGGACAGCCCCAGCATTTT. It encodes CASSLGPGQPQHF.

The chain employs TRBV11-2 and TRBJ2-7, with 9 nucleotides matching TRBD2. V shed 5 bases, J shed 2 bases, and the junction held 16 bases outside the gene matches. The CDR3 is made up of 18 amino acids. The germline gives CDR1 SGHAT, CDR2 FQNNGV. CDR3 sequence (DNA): TGTGCCAGCAGCCCCCCGGCCAGACTAGCGGACTCCCCCTACGAGCAGTACTTC. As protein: CASSPPARLADSPYEQYF.

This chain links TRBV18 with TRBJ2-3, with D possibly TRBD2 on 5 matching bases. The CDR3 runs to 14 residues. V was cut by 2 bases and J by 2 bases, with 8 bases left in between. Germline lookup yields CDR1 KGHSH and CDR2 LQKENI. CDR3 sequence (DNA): TGTGCCAGCTCACCAATAGCGCCCACAGATACGCAGTATTTT. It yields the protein CASSPIAPTDTQYF.